This TCR beta chain was documented in a study of blood T cell repertoires in COVID-19. Across the whole study: Whether acute or convalescent, the COVID-19 samples came from the United States, Italy and Spain. T cells, B-cell-depleted T cells, or PBMCs provided the cDNA or gDNA that served as material.

In the original workflow: Scientists estimated how many nucleated cells there were by amplifying reference gene primers. Sequencing used immunoSEQ multiplex PCR; TCRdb keeps in-frame clones, though not all of them. V, J and clone size reflect that table, while D and trimming were determined from the DNA. This sample has 210,000 or so clones, with roughly 82% found just once. Germline V gene data show CDR1 as MNHEY and CDR2 as SVGAGI. CDR3 length: 15 residues. V was shortened by 4 bases and J by 6 bases, with 17 bases between the two germline ends. Sequenced: peripheral blood. The receptor comes from a woman aged 35 to 49 with acute or convalescent COVID-19. The gene calls are TRBV6-5 and TRBJ2-3; D unresolved. The chain's CDR3 is CASSSPDGPRDTQYF. The CDR3 DNA is TGTGCCAGCAGTTCCCCCGATGGGCCCAGGGATACGCAGTATTTT.